This TCR beta chain is from a study of hypomethylating agent response in myelodysplastic syndrome. Study summary: The myelodysplastic syndrome patients comprised fewer than 10 men and a couple of women.

The method was immunoSEQ multiplex PCR; TCRdb's version includes in-frame clones alone and lacks a portion of them. The repertoire holds fewer than 3,000 clones, with approximately 82% as singletons. The clonotype originates from a human donor with myelodysplastic syndrome. Sequences were derived from bone marrow, sampled before or after starting hypomethylating agent treatment for myelodysplastic syndrome (not recorded which).

CDR3 protein: CASSGRDGNFGGYTF. The CDR3 DNA reads TGTGCCAGCAGCGGAAGGGACGGAAACTTTGGTGGCTACACCTTC. The gene calls are TRBV5-4 and TRBJ1-2, with D tentatively TRBD1 (5 bases). The CDR3 length is 15 residues. CDR1 is SGHNT and CDR2 is YYREEE in the germline V gene (reference sequence). V was shortened by 4 bases and J by 7 bases, with 20 bases between the two germline ends.